These T cell receptor beta chains were read from a single sample in a study of shared clonotypes between healthy human individuals. The data were produced by immunoSEQ multiplex PCR, yet TCRdb's version contains in-frame clones alone and is incomplete. The sample consists of about 2.1 million clones, around 93% of them appearing once. Sample: naive CD8+ T cells from PBMCs. These receptors originate from a man aged 18 to 30 in good health. Some clones in this sample may be carry-over from other donors' samples. Both conserved end residues are part of each CDR3. Fields, in order: CDR3 protein, CDR3 DNA, clone size, J gene, D gene, V gene. D genes are given only for firm matches. Size is omitted from some rows. Given values are once, few, many or a class for expanded clones.

CDR3: CASSARLLRTVDEQFF
DNA: TGCGCCAGCAGCGCGAGACTCTTACGGACCGTCGATGAGCAGTTCTTC
size: -
J: TRBJ2-1
D: -
V: TRBV5-1

CDR3: CASSLLSGYGLSEQYF
DNA: TGCGCCAGCAGCTTGTTATCTGGGTATGGCTTGTCCGAGCAGTACTTC
size: -
J: TRBJ2-7
D: -
V: TRBV5-1

CDR3: CASKRTGAYEQYF
DNA: TGCGCCAGCAAAAGGACAGGGGCCTACGAGCAGTACTTC
size: -
J: TRBJ2-7
D: TRBD1
V: TRBV4-1

CDR3: CASSLGTGGITHF
DNA: TGTGCCAGCAGCTTAGGCACAGGGGGGATAACGCACTTC
size: -
J: TRBJ2-7
D: TRBD1
V: TRBV7-3

CDR3: CASNRASDGYTF
DNA: TGTGCCAGCAACAGGGCATCAGATGGCTACACCTTC
size: -
J: TRBJ1-2
D: -
V: TRBV28

CDR3: CASSAGGSGNEQFF
DNA: TGTGCCAGCAGCGCAGGGGGCAGCGGTAATGAGCAGTTCTTC
size: -
J: TRBJ2-1
D: TRBD1
V: TRBV9

CDR3: CASSTEGHISGNTIYF
DNA: TGTGCCAGCAGCACAGAGGGACATATCTCTGGAAACACCATATATTTT
size: -
J: TRBJ1-3
D: -
V: TRBV7-9

CDR3: CASSLGTGTEGNTIYF
DNA: TGTGCCAGCAGCTTAGGCACAGGAACGGAAGGAAACACCATATATTTT
size: -
J: TRBJ1-3
D: -
V: TRBV13

CDR3: CASSPATGPSYEQYF
DNA: TGTGCCAGCAGCCCCGCTACAGGGCCCTCTTACGAGCAGTACTTC
size: -
J: TRBJ2-7
D: -
V: TRBV7-9

CDR3: CASSPLSGNTIYF
DNA: TGTGCCAGCAGTCCCCTCTCTGGAAACACCATATATTTT
size: -
J: TRBJ1-3
D: -
V: TRBV27

CDR3: CASSQEVPGEQYF
DNA: TGCGCCAGCAGCCAAGAGGTGCCGGGCGAGCAGTACTTC
size: -
J: TRBJ2-7
D: -
V: TRBV4-3

CDR3: CASSGDRNYQGETQYF
DNA: TGTGCCAGCAGCGGGGACAGGAACTACCAGGGGGAGACCCAGTACTTC
size: -
J: TRBJ2-5
D: TRBD1
V: TRBV5-4

CDR3: CASSFPRDRGYYEQYF
DNA: TGTGCCAGCAGCTTCCCCCGGGACAGGGGGTACTACGAGCAGTACTTC
size: -
J: TRBJ2-7
D: TRBD1
V: TRBV11-2

CDR3: CASRQVIATETYGYTF
DNA: TGTGCCAGCAGGCAAGTCATAGCTACAGAGACCTATGGCTACACCTTC
size: once
J: TRBJ1-2
D: -
V: TRBV21-1

CDR3: CASSVTGGGYTF
DNA: TGCGCCAGCAGCGTGACAGGGGGTGGCTACACCTTC
size: -
J: TRBJ1-2
D: TRBD1
V: TRBV5-1

CDR3: CASSSRQGRTTEAFF
DNA: TGTGCCAGCAGTTCTCGACAGGGGAGGACCACTGAAGCTTTCTTT
size: -
J: TRBJ1-1
D: TRBD1
V: TRBV28

CDR3: CASSTGFNEKLFF
DNA: TGTGCCAGCAGCACGGGGTTTAATGAAAAACTGTTTTTT
size: -
J: TRBJ1-4
D: -
V: TRBV5-5

CDR3: CASSDGLYGYTF
DNA: TGTGCCAGCAGCGACGGTCTATATGGCTACACCTTC
size: once
J: TRBJ1-2
D: -
V: TRBV11-2

CDR3: CASSLVLEGTDTQYF
DNA: TGTGCCAGCAGCTTAGTCCTAGAGGGGACAGATACGCAGTATTTT
size: -
J: TRBJ2-3
D: -
V: TRBV7-9

CDR3: CASSSPGTLRYEQYF
DNA: TGTGCCAGCAGTTCCCCAGGGACACTTCGTTACGAGCAGTACTTC
size: -
J: TRBJ2-7
D: -
V: TRBV28

CDR3: CASREDRSYEQYF
DNA: TGCGCCAGCAGAGAAGACCGGTCCTACGAGCAGTACTTC
size: -
J: TRBJ2-7
D: -
V: TRBV10-2

CDR3: CASSMNRNSPYNEQFF
DNA: TGCGCCAGCAGCATGAACCGCAACAGCCCCTACAATGAGCAGTTCTTC
size: -
J: TRBJ2-1
D: -
V: TRBV5-1

CDR3: CASSLDKGQETQYF
DNA: TGTGCCAGCAGCTTGGATAAGGGCCAAGAGACCCAGTACTTC
size: -
J: TRBJ2-5
D: -
V: TRBV5-4

CDR3: CASSIGATAAFF
DNA: TGTGCCAGTAGTATAGGTGCGACTGCTGCTTTCTTT
size: -
J: TRBJ1-1
D: -
V: TRBV19

CDR3: CASSAGRTASYYGYTF
DNA: TGTGCCAGCAGCGCGGGGCGGACAGCGTCGTACTATGGCTACACCTTC
size: -
J: TRBJ1-2
D: -
V: TRBV9

CDR3: CSAGQTNEKLFF
DNA: TGCAGCGCCGGACAGACGAATGAAAAACTGTTTTTT
size: -
J: TRBJ1-4
D: -
V: TRBV29-1

CDR3: CASSSSNTEAFF
DNA: TGTGCCAGCAGCTCCTCCAACACTGAAGCTTTCTTT
size: -
J: TRBJ1-1
D: -
V: TRBV7-9

CDR3: CASSSSGGESYNEQFF
DNA: TGTGCCAGCAGTTCTTCAGGGGGAGAGTCCTACAATGAGCAGTTCTTC
size: once
J: TRBJ2-1
D: TRBD1
V: TRBV27

CDR3: CASSLRTSGNTGELFF
DNA: TGTGCCAGCAGTCTAAGGACTAGCGGTAACACCGGGGAGCTGTTTTTT
size: once
J: TRBJ2-2
D: TRBD2
V: TRBV28

CDR3: CASSIPGGAIGAYTF
DNA: TGTGCCAGTAGTATCCCAGGGGGCGCGATTGGGGCCTACACCTTC
size: -
J: TRBJ1-2
D: TRBD1
V: TRBV19

CDR3: CASSLLGGRGTEAFF
DNA: TGTGCCAGCAGCTTATTAGGGGGGCGCGGCACTGAAGCTTTCTTT
size: -
J: TRBJ1-1
D: -
V: TRBV7-3

CDR3: CASSPDYSNQPQHF
DNA: TGTGCCAGCAGCCCTGATTATAGCAATCAGCCCCAGCATTTT
size: -
J: TRBJ1-5
D: -
V: TRBV7-6

CDR3: CASSLYGPQSSYNEQFF
DNA: TGTGCCAGCAGCTTATACGGGCCACAGAGCTCCTACAATGAGCAGTTCTTC
size: -
J: TRBJ2-1
D: -
V: TRBV7-8

CDR3: CASSKTGRGNTEAFF
DNA: TGTGCCAGCAGCAAGACAGGGCGAGGGAACACTGAAGCTTTCTTT
size: -
J: TRBJ1-1
D: TRBD1
V: TRBV7-9

CDR3: CASSGGNTEAFF
DNA: TGCGCCAGCAGCGGCGGAAACACTGAAGCTTTCTTT
size: -
J: TRBJ1-1
D: -
V: TRBV5-1

CDR3: CASLGQIGVPGELFF
DNA: TGTGCCAGCTTGGGGCAGATCGGTGTCCCCGGGGAGCTGTTTTTT
size: -
J: TRBJ2-2
D: -
V: TRBV2

CDR3: CASSSSPGQGYEQYF
DNA: TGCGCCAGCAGTTCGTCCCCGGGACAGGGCTACGAGCAGTACTTC
size: -
J: TRBJ2-7
D: TRBD1
V: TRBV4-1

CDR3: CAIRSGTENTGELFF
DNA: TGTGCCATCAGATCCGGGACAGAAAACACCGGGGAGCTGTTTTTT
size: -
J: TRBJ2-2
D: TRBD1
V: TRBV10-3

CDR3: CASKPTTGGRSEAFF
DNA: TGTGCCAGCAAGCCCACGACAGGGGGCAGGAGTGAAGCTTTCTTT
size: -
J: TRBJ1-1
D: TRBD1
V: TRBV27

CDR3: CASSFPGQGASSGSADTQYF
DNA: TGTGCCAGCAGCTTCCCAGGACAGGGGGCGTCTAGCGGGAGTGCAGATACGCAGTATTTT
size: -
J: TRBJ2-3
D: -
V: TRBV7-8

CDR3: CASSFRGGSWESKQFF
DNA: TGTGCCAGCAGTTTTAGAGGAGGAAGTTGGGAAAGCAAGCAGTTCTTC
size: -
J: TRBJ2-1
D: -
V: TRBV28

CDR3: CASSPTSGRLYEQYF
DNA: TGTGCCAGCAGCCCCACTAGCGGGAGACTCTACGAGCAGTACTTC
size: -
J: TRBJ2-7
D: TRBD2
V: TRBV13

CDR3: CASSSPHGTDSTQYF
DNA: TGTGCCAGCAGTTCCCCCCACGGGACAGACTCTACCCAGTACTTC
size: -
J: TRBJ2-5
D: TRBD1
V: TRBV6-5

CDR3: CASSEQEGSYNEQFF
DNA: TGTGCCAGCTCAGAACAGGAGGGCTCCTACAATGAGCAGTTCTTC
size: -
J: TRBJ2-1
D: -
V: TRBV18

CDR3: CAWTEVRLETEAFF
DNA: TGTGCCTGGACGGAGGTTCGCCTAGAAACTGAAGCTTTCTTT
size: -
J: TRBJ1-1
D: -
V: TRBV30

CDR3: CASSPGTGLYEQYF
DNA: TGTGCCAGCAGCCCCGGGACAGGGTTATACGAGCAGTACTTC
size: -
J: TRBJ2-7
D: TRBD1
V: TRBV6-6

CDR3: CASSLSVSYEQYF
DNA: TGTGCCAGCAGCTTAAGCGTCTCCTACGAGCAGTACTTC
size: -
J: TRBJ2-7
D: -
V: TRBV13

CDR3: CASSHLPPGRFEGNTIYF
DNA: TGTGCCAGCAGCCACCTTCCCCCCGGGCGATTCGAGGGAAACACCATATATTTT
size: -
J: TRBJ1-3
D: -
V: TRBV14

CDR3: CASSVASGTYEQYF
DNA: TGTGCCAGCAGTGTCGCTAGCGGTACCTACGAGCAGTACTTC
size: once
J: TRBJ2-7
D: TRBD2
V: TRBV25-1

CDR3: CASSQSGSAYEQYF
DNA: TGTGCCAGCAGCCAAAGCGGGTCCGCCTACGAGCAGTACTTC
size: -
J: TRBJ2-7
D: -
V: TRBV6-5

CDR3: CASSRREGRDTQYF
DNA: TGTGCCAGTAGTCGGCGGGAGGGCCGGGATACGCAGTATTTT
size: -
J: TRBJ2-3
D: TRBD2
V: TRBV19

CDR3: CASNFRGAAYNEQFF
DNA: TGTGCCAGCAATTTCAGGGGGGCGGCCTACAATGAGCAGTTCTTC
size: -
J: TRBJ2-1
D: -
V: TRBV27

CDR3: CASRPIGGALGNQPQHF
DNA: TGTGCCAGCAGACCTATTGGGGGGGCGCTAGGCAATCAGCCCCAGCATTTT
size: -
J: TRBJ1-5
D: -
V: TRBV27

CDR3: CAIQGGDTEAFF
DNA: TGTGCCATCCAGGGGGGAGACACTGAAGCTTTCTTT
size: -
J: TRBJ1-1
D: TRBD1
V: TRBV7-9

CDR3: CASSIVWGQGIQFF
DNA: TGTGCCAGTAGTATCGTATGGGGACAGGGGATTCAGTTCTTC
size: -
J: TRBJ2-1
D: TRBD1
V: TRBV19

CDR3: CASSYGQSGSPLHF
DNA: TGTGCCAGCAGTTACGGACAGTCCGGGTCACCCCTCCACTTT
size: -
J: TRBJ1-6
D: -
V: TRBV6-5

CDR3: CASSLTGNYGYTF
DNA: TGTGCCAGCAGTTTGACAGGGAACTATGGCTACACCTTC
size: few
J: TRBJ1-2
D: TRBD1
V: TRBV27

CDR3: CASSLFVGRGLNTEAFF
DNA: TGTGCCAGCAGTTTATTCGTCGGCAGGGGGCTCAACACTGAAGCTTTCTTT
size: -
J: TRBJ1-1
D: TRBD1
V: TRBV28